These T cell receptor beta chains were read from a single sample in a study of T cells in Graves' hyperthyroidism and ophthalmopathy. TCRdb redid the calling of the multiplex PCR reads with MiXCR, one entry per CDR3 protein. The data show about 350,000 distinct CDR3 sequences, about 18% seen once. The source material was blood. These receptors were taken from a woman in her twenties or thirties with Graves' hyperthyroidism that later progressed to Graves' ophthalmopathy. Each CDR3 is given with its conserved first and last residue. The D gene is left open where the match is weak. Only some rows state a clone size, as once, few, many or a class for expanded clones.

abundance | j_gene | d_gene | v_gene | CDR3aa | CDR3nt
many | TRBJ1-2 | - | TRBV2 | CASIRTVNSNYGYTF | TGTGCCAGCATACGGACAGTAAACTCTAACTATGGCTACACCTTC
many | TRBJ2-5 | - | TRBV5-1 | CASSLKSQATQETQYF | TGCGCCAGCAGCTTAAAATCACAGGCAACCCAAGAGACCCAGTACTTC
few | TRBJ2-2 | - | TRBV5-1 | CASSLELYSNSNTGELFF | TGCGCCAGCAGCTTGGAACTGTACTCTAACTCGAACACCGGGGAGCTGTTTTTT
- | TRBJ2-7 | - | TRBV29-1 | CSVEVDLALSSSYEQYF | TGCAGCGTTGAAGTGGATTTGGCCCTATCGAGCTCCTACGAGCAGTACTTC
many | TRBJ1-1 | - | TRBV19 | CASRPGTASTEAFF | TGTGCCAGTCGTCCAGGGACGGCGAGCACTGAAGCTTTCTTT
few | TRBJ2-1 | - | TRBV4-1 | CASSRGDSLRNNEQFF | TGCGCCAGCAGCCGCGGGGACTCCCTCAGGAACAATGAGCAGTTCTTC
many | TRBJ2-3 | TRBD1 | TRBV12-3/TRBV12-4 | CASSGQGFEDTQYF | TGTGCCAGCAGTGGACAGGGGTTTGAGGATACGCAGTATTTT
many | TRBJ2-7 | - | TRBV10-3 | CAIGWERDYEQYF | TGTGCCATCGGGTGGGAGAGGGATTACGAGCAGTACTTC
few | TRBJ2-7 | - | TRBV11-3 | CASSFGSQSYEQYF | TGTGCCAGCAGCTTTGGGTCCCAATCCTACGAGCAGTACTTC
many | TRBJ1-4 | - | TRBV7-9 | CASSPQNEKLFF | TGTGCCAGCAGCCCCCAGAATGAAAAACTGTTTTTT
many | TRBJ2-7 | - | TRBV6-1 | CASGPGETGADEQYF | TGTGCCAGCGGTCCCGGGGAGACAGGCGCTGACGAGCAGTACTTC
- | TRBJ2-3 | - | TRBV30 | CAWSGQGFRAQYF | TGTGCCTGGAGTGGGCAGGGATTTCGGGCGCAGTATTTT
many | TRBJ1-6 | TRBD1 | TRBV5-6 | CASSNLGTGGWGSPLHF | TGTGCCAGCAGCAATCTGGGGACAGGGGGCTGGGGGTCACCCCTCCACTTT
- | TRBJ2-3 | TRBD2 | TRBV7-2 | CASSSRLAGRGTQYF | TGTGCCAGCAGCTCCCGACTAGCGGGACGTGGAACGCAGTATTTT
- | TRBJ1-6 | - | TRBV18 | CASSPFSGGESPLHF | TGTGCCAGCTCACCATTTAGCGGCGGAGAATCACCCCTCCACTTT
- | TRBJ1-4 | TRBD1 | TRBV2 | CASSSGQGQKLFF | TGTGCCAGCAGTTCTGGACAGGGTCAAAAACTGTTTTTT
many | TRBJ2-7 | - | TRBV6-1 | CASSEAQGGHDEQYF | TGTGCCAGCAGTGAAGCCCAGGGGGGTCACGACGAGCAGTACTTC
many | TRBJ1-3 | - | TRBV12-3/TRBV12-4 | CASNTQGTRNTIYF | TGTGCCAGCAATACACAGGGCACGCGAAACACCATATATTTT
once | TRBJ2-6 | - | TRBV15 | CATSRHATDGAGANVLTF | TGTGCCACCAGCAGACACGCCACGGACGGGGCTGGGGCCAACGTCCTGACTTTC
- | TRBJ2-1 | - | TRBV12-3/TRBV12-4 | CASSPKRGGQASHNEQFF | TGTGCCAGCTCCCCCAAAAGAGGGGGACAAGCATCCCACAATGAGCAGTTCTTC
many | TRBJ1-3 | - | TRBV11-2 | CASSRTEGTGNTIYF | TGTGCCAGCAGCCGTACTGAAGGGACTGGAAACACCATATATTTT
many | TRBJ2-5 | TRBD2 | TRBV29-1 | CSVGLAGGLETQYF | TGCAGCGTGGGACTAGCGGGGGGGTTGGAGACCCAGTACTTC
few | TRBJ2-1 | - | TRBV19 | CASKIGTLYNEQFF | TGTGCCAGTAAAATCGGGACTCTCTACAATGAGCAGTTCTTC
few | TRBJ2-7 | TRBD1 | TRBV20-1 | CSASPGGSYEQYF | TGCAGTGCTAGTCCAGGGGGTTCCTACGAGCAGTACTTC
many | TRBJ1-1 | - | TRBV3-1 | CASSPETGYMNTEAFF | TGTGCCAGCAGCCCAGAAACAGGGTACATGAACACTGAAGCTTTCTTT
- | TRBJ2-4 | TRBD1 | TRBV7-2 | CASSETGGAKNIQYF | TGTGCCAGCAGCGAGACAGGGGGGGCCAAAAACATTCAGTACTTC
- | TRBJ2-7 | TRBD2 | TRBV9 | CASSVGGTNSYEQYF | TGTGCCAGCAGCGTAGGTGGGACTAACTCCTACGAGCAGTACTTC
many | TRBJ2-5 | TRBD1 | TRBV6-1 | CATSETGGRETQYF | TGTGCCACGTCGGAGACAGGGGGCCGGGAGACCCAGTACTTC
many | TRBJ2-3 | TRBD2 | TRBV15 | CATSRDRWGLAGSTDTQYF | TGTGCCACCAGCAGAGATCGATGGGGACTAGCGGGATCGACAGATACGCAGTATTTT
- | TRBJ2-1 | TRBD2 | TRBV12-3/TRBV12-4 | CASMAGDYEQFF | TGTGCCAGCATGGCGGGAGACTATGAGCAGTTCTTC
many | TRBJ2-5 | TRBD2 | TRBV7-8 | CASSPPTSGSFETQYF | TGTGCCAGCAGCCCACCGACTAGCGGGAGCTTCGAGACCCAGTACTTC
many | TRBJ1-1 | - | TRBV20-1 | CSARGRQEAFF | TGCAGTGCTAGAGGGAGGCAAGAAGCTTTCTTT
few | TRBJ1-5 | - | TRBV10-2 | CASSESRTPNQPQHF | TGCGCCAGCAGTGAGTCGAGGACACCTAATCAGCCCCAGCATTTT
many | TRBJ2-7 | TRBD1 | TRBV28 | CASRTGTERYEQYF | TGTGCCAGCAGAACCGGGACAGAGAGATACGAGCAGTACTTC
many | TRBJ2-3 | TRBD2 | TRBV20-1 | CSATSGSHADTQYF | TGCAGTGCTACTAGCGGGAGTCACGCAGATACGCAGTATTTT
few | TRBJ2-1 | - | TRBV4-1 | CASSTAVRSSYNEQFF | TGCGCCAGCAGCACAGCGGTCCGGAGCTCCTACAATGAGCAGTTCTTC
- | TRBJ2-1 | TRBD2 | TRBV3-1 | CASSQSSGGYNEQFF | TGTGCCAGCAGCCAGTCTAGCGGGGGATACAATGAGCAGTTCTTC
many | TRBJ2-3 | TRBD2 | TRBV20-1 | CSARIAGRVADTQYF | TGCAGTGCTAGGATAGCGGGACGAGTTGCAGATACGCAGTATTTT
few | TRBJ1-5 | TRBD1 | TRBV20-1 | CSADTGTGWNQPQHF | TGCAGTGCTGACACCGGGACAGGCTGGAATCAGCCCCAGCATTTT
- | TRBJ2-1 | TRBD2 | TRBV9 | CASSVNLAGGPGFKFF | TGTGCCAGCAGCGTGAATTTAGCGGGAGGGCCGGGTTTTAAGTTCTTC
few | TRBJ2-5 | TRBD1 | TRBV12-5 | CASGSFRRGQETQYF | TGTGCTAGTGGTTCCTTCCGCAGGGGGCAGGAGACCCAGTACTTC
many | TRBJ2-1 | TRBD1 | TRBV7-9 | CATRQPGTGTHNEQFF | TGTGCCACTCGCCAACCCGGGACAGGGACCCACAATGAGCAGTTCTTC
many | TRBJ1-1 | TRBD1 | TRBV27 | CASKRAGGGTEAFF | TGTGCCAGCAAACGGGCAGGGGGCGGCACTGAAGCTTTCTTT
many | TRBJ2-7 | - | TRBV28 | CASSLESGGTYEQYF | TGTGCCAGCAGTTTGGAGTCAGGGGGGACCTACGAGCAGTACTTC
many | TRBJ2-7 | TRBD2 | TRBV20-1 | CSARREGLDEQYF | TGCAGTGCTAGGCGGGAGGGCCTTGACGAGCAGTACTTC
many | TRBJ1-1 | - | TRBV7-8 | CASSSTRGVTEAFF | TGTGCCAGCAGCTCTACCCGAGGGGTCACTGAAGCTTTCTTT
many | TRBJ1-2 | TRBD1 | TRBV2 | CASSRQGAPNYGYTF | TGTGCCAGCAGTCGACAGGGGGCGCCGAACTATGGCTACACCTTC
- | TRBJ2-6 | - | TRBV27 | CATLDISSGANVLTF | TGTGCCACGCTTGACATCAGCTCTGGGGCCAACGTCCTGACTTTC
many | TRBJ1-5 | - | TRBV27 | CASSLLGPHQPQHF | TGTGCCAGCAGTTTATTAGGCCCCCATCAGCCCCAGCATTTT
- | TRBJ1-2 | - | TRBV7-8 | CASSLNAGVDGYTF | TGTGCCAGCAGCTTAAACGCAGGGGTTGATGGCTACACCTTC
many | TRBJ2-1 | - | TRBV27 | CASSYRAFYNEQFF | TGTGCCAGCAGCTACAGGGCTTTCTACAATGAGCAGTTCTTC
many | TRBJ2-7 | - | TRBV2 | CASSEGPLSSYEQYF | TGTGCCAGCAGTGAAGGACCGTTAAGCTCCTACGAGCAGTACTTC
once | TRBJ2-5 | - | TRBV3-1 | CASLRGMGQETQYF | TGTGCCAGCCTTCGGGGCATGGGACAAGAGACCCAGTACTTC
few | TRBJ2-5 | - | TRBV15 | CATSALRAQETQYF | TGTGCCACCAGCGCACTTCGTGCTCAAGAGACCCAGTACTTC
few | TRBJ1-1 | - | TRBV28 | CASSLSLGEGNTEAFF | TGTGCCAGCAGTTTAAGTTTGGGAGAAGGGAACACTGAAGCTTTCTTT